What follows are 12 T cell receptor beta chains derived from one specimen sequenced in a study of PD-1 blockade in classical Hodgkin lymphoma. Sequenced by immunoSEQ multiplex PCR; TCRdb stores in-frame clones only, minus some. The sample shows 150,000 or so clones, nearly 80% of them seen only once. Exposure to brentuximab vedotin varied, and each patient had relapsed following autologous stem cell transplantation. The sequenced sample was peripheral blood mononuclear cells (PBMCs), obtained before the second cycle of nivolumab. Receptors originate from a human donor with classical Hodgkin lymphoma.

The rearrangement uses TRBV7-8 and TRBJ2-7, with D uncertain. The V and J ends lost 5 bases and 4 bases respectively, with 15 bases between them. Germline loops: CDR1 SGHVS, CDR2 FQNEAQ. The CDR3 runs 14 residues. DNA for the CDR3: TGTGCCAGCAGCCCCACAATCAACAGATACGAGCAGTACTTC. Protein product: CASSPTINRYEQYF.

The chain has TRBV29-1 and TRBJ2-5; 7 bases align to TRBD1. V was clipped by 5 bases and J by 4 bases; unmatched bases: 7. CDR3 length: 13 residues. Germline values: CDR1 SQVTM, CDR2 ANQGSEA. CDR3 DNA: TGCAGCGTTAACAGGGGTGGAGGAGAGACCCAGTACTTC. As protein: CSVNRGGGETQYF.

V and J are TRBV6-1 and TRBJ2-7; D uncertain. Trimming stripped 8 bases from V and 0 bases from J, with 5 bases between. Germline CDR1 reads MNHNS; CDR2 reads SASEGT. This CDR3 has 11 amino acids. CDR3 sequence (DNA): TGTGCCAGCTCCGGCTCCTACGAGCAGTACTTC. Residues: CASSGSYEQYF.

The chain is built from TRBV27 and TRBJ1-1; no reliable D call. This CDR3 has 13 residues. Germline CDR1 reads MNHEY; CDR2 reads SMNVEV (reference sequence). Trimming removed 3 bases at V and 1 base at J, with 6 bases between. CDR3 in DNA: TGTGCCAGCAGTTTGCAGGAGAACACTGAAGCTTTCTTT. This codes for CASSLQENTEAFF.

The V and J genes are TRBV25-1 and TRBJ1-1; no reliable D call. Trimming removed 4 bases from V and 8 bases from J, with 8 bases in between. Germline V lookup: CDR1 MGHDK, CDR2 SYGVNS. The CDR3 extends over 11 amino acids. CDR3 sequence reads: CASSGYREAFF. DNA for the CDR3: TGTGCCAGCAGTGGCTACCGGGAAGCTTTCTTT.

The V gene is TRBV10-2, the J gene TRBJ2-2; 8 bases fit TRBD1. V lost 2 bases to trimming and J lost 2 bases; unmatched junction nucleotides: 4. The CDR3 length is 16 residues. Germline V gene sequence: CDR1 WSHSY, CDR2 SAAADI. This chain's CDR3 is CASSERGQGNTGELFF. The DNA of the CDR3 is TGCGCCAGCAGTGAGCGTGGACAGGGCAACACCGGGGAGCTGTTTTTT.

The chain is built from TRBV6-6 and TRBJ2-4; D is ambiguous. With 2 bases removed from V and 0 bases from J, the gap between germline ends came to 5 bases. The CDR3 has 14 amino acids. The germline V gene has CDR1 MNHNY and CDR2 SVGAGI (reference sequence). CDR3 amino acids: CASSYGVAKNIQYF. The CDR3 nucleotides are TGTGCCAGCAGTTACGGAGTAGCCAAAAACATTCAGTACTTC.

The chain uses TRBV7-6 and TRBJ2-5; TRBD2 matches 9 bases. V was pared by 3 bases and J by 4 bases, with 9 bases of the junction left unmatched. The CDR3 totals 16 residues. Germline loops: CDR1 SGHVS, CDR2 FNYEAQ. CDR3 bases: TGTGCCAGCAGCTTCTTGGTAGCGGGAGAAGGAGAGACCCAGTACTTC. Amino acid sequence: CASSFLVAGEGETQYF.

The chain carries TRBV4-1 and TRBJ2-1, with D unresolved. Between the trimmed V and J ends, which lost 1 base and 7 bases, there was a span of 11 bases. Germline assignment: CDR1 MGHRA and CDR2 YSYEKL. The CDR3 sequence is 14 residues long. The CDR3 DNA is TGCGCCAGCAGCCAAGGTTCACGGATGAATGAGCAGTTCTTC. Encoded protein: CASSQGSRMNEQFF.

The CDR3 spells CASRLLAGTNTGELFF. The CDR3, as DNA: TGTGCCAGCAGACTTCTAGCGGGAACCAACACCGGGGAGCTGTTTTTT. This chain connects TRBV2 to TRBJ2-2; 9 bases are a match to TRBD2. The CDR3 extends over 16 amino acids. CDR1 is SNHLY, CDR2 FYNNEI, per germline. V gave up 6 bases and J gave up 2 bases; unmatched junction bases: 7.

The rearrangement links TRBV19 to TRBJ2-1, with TRBD1 matching 9 bases. Germline values: CDR1 LNHDA, CDR2 SQIVND (reference sequence). J lost 9 bases, V lost 0 bases, and 6 bases had no gene match. The CDR3 sequence is 15 residues long. DNA of the CDR3: TGTGCCAGTAGTATAGAGGGACAGGGAATACCTGAGCAGTTCTTC. It codes for CASSIEGQGIPEQFF.

The chain carries TRBV10-3 and TRBJ2-7; maybe TRBD2 (6 bases). Looked up from germline, CDR1 is ENHRY and CDR2 is SYGVKD. The CDR3 spans 13 residues. V was shortened by 5 bases and J by 3 bases, with 11 bases between the two germline ends. CDR3 nucleotides: TGTGCCATCAGTCGGACCGGGAGCTACGAGCAGTACTTC. It translates to CAISRTGSYEQYF.